These T cell receptor beta chains were read from a single sample in a study of CD8+ T cells in alopecia areata. Sequencing used immunoSEQ multiplex PCR; TCRdb keeps in-frame clones, though not all of them. The repertoire holds about 180,000 clones, with 51% as singletons. The sequences come from CD8+ T cells sorted from blood, collected around week 53, from a patient treated with tofacitinib. These TCRs come from a human donor with alopecia areata. The CDR3 runs from the conserved cysteine through the conserved F or W. The D gene is left open where the match is weak.

D	V	CDR3
.	TRBV15	CATSRDPGPGTDTQYF
.	TRBV7-9	CASSPGEVPGAFF
.	TRBV6-4	CASSPVGGTDTQYF
TRBD1	TRBV25-1	CASIDDRGGHNEQFF
.	TRBV2	CASSDLVYKGTQYF
.	TRBV7-9	CASSLAVGDGYTF
TRBD1	TRBV27	CASSLEGTGVEQYF
.	TRBV6-4	CASTSGSTEAFF
TRBD1	TRBV27	CASTLTGRVAEQFF
.	TRBV5-6	CASSFLGDTYNEQFF
.	TRBV29-1	CSVEAWVYNEQFF
.	TRBV30	CAWSVGHLTEAFF
TRBD1	TRBV6-5	CASSYSRQGAGYGYTF